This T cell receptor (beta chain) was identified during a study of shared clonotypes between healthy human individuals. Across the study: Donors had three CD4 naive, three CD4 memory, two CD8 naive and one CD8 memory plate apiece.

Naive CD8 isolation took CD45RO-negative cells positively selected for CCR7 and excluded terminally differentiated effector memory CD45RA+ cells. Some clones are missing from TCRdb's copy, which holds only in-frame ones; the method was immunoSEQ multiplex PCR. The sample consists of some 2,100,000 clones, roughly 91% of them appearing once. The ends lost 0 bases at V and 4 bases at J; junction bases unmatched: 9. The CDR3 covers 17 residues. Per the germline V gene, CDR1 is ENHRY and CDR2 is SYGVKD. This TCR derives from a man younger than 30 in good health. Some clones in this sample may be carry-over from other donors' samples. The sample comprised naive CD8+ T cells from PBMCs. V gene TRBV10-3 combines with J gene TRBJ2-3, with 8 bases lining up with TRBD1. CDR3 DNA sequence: TGTGCCATCAGTGAGTCTACGGGGACAGGAGGGTCAGATACGCAGTATTTT. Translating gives CAISESTGTGGSDTQYF.